This T cell receptor (beta chain) derives from a study of blood T cell repertoires in COVID-19 (dated by TCRdb to between 2020 and 2021). Background on the whole study: Samples covering the acute and convalescent phases of COVID-19 were provided by collaborators in the United States, Italy and Spain. The prospective study material was composed of cDNA or gDNA derived from T cells, B-cell-depleted T cells, or PBMCs. The dataset comprised deeply sampled blood TCRbeta repertoires from subjects exposed to, actively infected with, or recovered from COVID-19. The repertoires were made available in a free public database intended to serve as a resource for research on the immune response to SARS-CoV-2. Samples were obtained from the ongoing ImmuneRACE study (first 160 participants) and from some 1,300 subjects provided by 6 global collaborators. The sample metadata nearly always contained a de-identified subject ID, COVID-19 status, age in years and sex. Where HLA class I and class II types were available, the types were taken from metadata supplied by the sample provider, not from assay-based typing. What the work shows at the level of the full study, not this receptor alone: The amount of clinical and demographic metadata varied by source and participant and was provided uncurated.

Comment on this clone: Its antigen target is currently unknown. Base qualities are not at hand, and no much larger clone is one base apart.

V and J are trimmed by 1 base and 6 bases, and the gene matches miss 9 bases of the junction. The CDR1 and CDR2 encoded by the germline V gene (reference sequence) are SEHNR and FQNEAQ. The CDR3 holds 16 amino acids from the cysteine to the phenylalanine. Left in the record is the CDR3 DNA by itself, 48 bases read in frame from the first base. TCRbeta CDR3 regions were amplified from genomic DNA by means of the immunoSEQ Assay, a bias-controlled multiplex PCR. The study's processing was this. Nucleated cell counts per sample were estimated from amplification of reference gene primers within the assay. Sequence reads were collapsed and filtered to measure the absolute abundance of every unique TCRbeta CDR3 rearrangement. For each sample, productive Simpson clonality was calculated by taking the square root of Simpson's diversity index across productive rearrangements. The source is immuneACCESS, and TCRdb retained only in-frame sequences with V and J called. Part of the clones is not carried over; for the studies checked, unresolved V genes explain less than half of this, and the remainder is unexplained. V and J calls and clone size are copied from that table; D and trimming were computed from the DNA. The sample contains tens of thousands of clones, 85% to 90% of them found a single time. Of the sample, around a sixth is held by the ten largest clones.

Whole blood was collected in K2EDTA tubes by collaborating institutions according to the institutions' own protocols. For TCRbeta analysis, collaborators shipped samples as frozen whole blood, isolated PBMCs, or DNA extracted from either of those sample types. This clonotype was obtained from a man older than 75 in a cohort sampled during active COVID-19. Sequences were obtained from peripheral blood. The receptor chain draws on TRBV7-9 and TRBJ1-2; 9 bases in between match TRBD1. The CDR3 reads CASSLEILGQGNGYTF. The sequenced DNA: TGTGCCAGCAGCTTAGAGATATTGGGACAGGGTAATGGCTACACCTTC.